This T cell receptor (beta chain) was observed in a study of human T cells and chemical hapten exposure. This clonotype was seen at least ten times. Separate cDNA molecules received unique molecular identifiers, which the library attached to them. Original analysis: Samples had a median of 95,638 TCRs, ranging roughly 20,000 to 690,600. TCRdb re-called the RACE reads through MiXCR, storing one row per CDR3 protein. The V and J calls, along with clone size, are taken from TCRdb and not from the paper's own processing. The sample has some 15,000 distinct CDR3 sequences, around 15% seen once; the top ten hold about 7%. V lost 7 bases, J lost 0 bases, and 11 bases lay in between. CDR1 and CDR2 from the germline V gene are SNHLY and FYNNEI. The CDR3 totals 14 residues. Time point described: patch test 1, 2 weeks after DPC sensitization. The sample's treatment: therapeutic diphenylcyclopropenone sensitization with weekly scalp DPC.

The source of this sequence is a woman in her twenties or thirties with alopecia areata. Some clones in this sample may be carry-over from other donors' samples. The chain has TRBV2 and TRBJ2-3; unclear D gene. Sample: whole blood, taken in connection with sensitization to the hapten diphenylcyclopropenone (DPC). The CDR3 protein is CASIREASTDTQYF. The CDR3 DNA is TGTGCCAGCATCAGAGAGGCAAGCACAGATACGCAGTATTTT.